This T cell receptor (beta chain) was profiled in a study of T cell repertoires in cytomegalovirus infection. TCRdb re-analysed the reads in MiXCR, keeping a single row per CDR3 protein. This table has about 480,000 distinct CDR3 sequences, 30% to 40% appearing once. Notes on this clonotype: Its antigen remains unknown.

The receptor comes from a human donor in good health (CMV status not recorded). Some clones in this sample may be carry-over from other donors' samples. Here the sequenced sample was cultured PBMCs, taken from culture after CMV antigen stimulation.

Here the CDR3 DNA reads TGTGCCAGCAGTTACGCGCAGGGGGTGGGTCAGCCCCAGCATTTT. This codes for CASSYAQGVGQPQHF. The V call is TRBV6-5, the J call TRBJ1-5; 7 bases agree with TRBD1. CDR1 and CDR2 (germline): MNHEY, SVGAGI. The length of the CDR3 is 15 residues. Unmatched junction bases numbered 7, after V lost 2 bases and J lost 6 bases.